This T cell receptor (beta chain) was retrieved from a study of blood T cell repertoires in COVID-19. Study context: Samples taken during acute and convalescent COVID-19 were collected in the United States, Italy and Spain. The analysed material was cDNA or gDNA that came from T cells, B-cell-depleted T cells, or PBMCs.

Germline values: CDR1 SGHTA, CDR2 FQGNSA. This CDR3 has 14 residues. The germline V and J ends were trimmed by 5 bases and 6 bases, with 16 bases remaining between them. Assay: immunoSEQ multiplex PCR; the TCRdb copy retains only in-frame clones and omits some. The table has about 130,000 clones, roughly 85% seen once. The chain has TRBV7-2 and TRBJ1-2, with no clear D. The specimen was peripheral blood. This sequence was found in a human donor in a cohort sampled during active COVID-19. The DNA of the CDR3 is TGTGCCAGCAGCGGCCGGCAGGCGCGTAATGGCTACACCTTC. Translating it yields CASSGRQARNGYTF.